The next 12 T cell receptor beta chains were all read from a single sample in a study of shared clonotypes between healthy human individuals. Generated by immunoSEQ multiplex PCR, the TCRdb table keeps only in-frame clones and is missing some. The sample lists over 850,000 clones; approximately 80% were seen once. Sequenced material: memory CD4+ T cells from PBMCs. Indicated subset: CD45RA-negative fraction. These TCRs come from a man aged 18 to 29 in good health. Some clones in this sample may be carry-over from other donors' samples.

The chain employs TRBV5-4 and TRBJ1-1; D remains unclear. Germline assignment: CDR1 SGHNT and CDR2 YYREEE (reference sequence). The ends were cut back, 3 bases at V and 10 bases at J, with 16 bases in the middle. The CDR3 is made up of 13 amino acids. CDR3 sequence (DNA): TGTGCCAGCAGCTCCCCCGAGTTTCTAGGAGCTTTCTTT. Translating it yields CASSSPEFLGAFF.

The J gene is TRBJ2-6, the V gene TRBV6-5; D gene uncertain. The CDR3 totals 15 residues. Germline V CDR1 and CDR2: MNHEY, SVGAGI. The ends were cut back, 10 bases at V and 0 bases at J, with 13 bases in the middle. This CDR3 is CATNTRYSGANVLTF. In DNA form, the CDR3 reads TGTGCCACCAACACCCGGTACTCTGGGGCCAACGTCCTGACTTTC.

The V call is TRBV4-2, the J call TRBJ2-2; 7 bases fit TRBD1. Looked up from germline, CDR1 is LGHNA and CDR2 is YNFKEQ. The length of the CDR3 is 17 residues. After removal of 0 bases from V and 5 bases from J, the junction contained 9 bases not matched to a gene. CDR3 nucleotides: TGTGCCAGCAGCCAAGAGCCCGGTGACAGGGTGACCGGGGAGCTGTTTTTT. Its protein is CASSQEPGDRVTGELFF.

This clone was counted many times. This sequence joins TRBV27 and TRBJ2-3; D is unclear. This CDR3 spans 16 amino acids. V was cut by 0 bases and J by 2 bases, with 12 bases left in between. Germline V gene lookup returns CDR1 MNHEY and CDR2 SMNVEV (reference sequence). The CDR3 DNA follows: TGTGCCAGCAGTTTATCCTTGCGTCCCCCCACAGATACGCAGTATTTT. This codes for CASSLSLRPPTDTQYF.

The chain combines TRBV11-2 with TRBJ2-3, with D uncertain. Germline CDR1 reads SGHAT; CDR2 reads FQNNGV. Trimming took off 6 bases at V and 3 bases at J, with 10 bases between the two ends. The CDR3 loop spans 13 amino acids. Here the CDR3 reads CASSLGWTDTQYF. The DNA for the CDR3 is TGTGCCAGCAGTTTGGGTTGGACAGATACGCAGTATTTT.

The chain uses TRBV27 and TRBJ2-5, with D possibly TRBD1 on 6 matching bases. CDR1 is MNHEY, CDR2 SMNVEV, per germline (reference sequence). The length of the CDR3 is 12 residues. The V and J ends lost 5 bases and 11 bases respectively, with 15 bases between them. The DNA of the CDR3 is TGTGCCAGCAGTCGTCAGGGGTACCAGCAGTACTTC. It is translated as CASSRQGYQQYF.

The chain employs TRBV29-1 and TRBJ1-1; 7 bases are shared with TRBD1. The length of the CDR3 is 14 residues. The germline CDR1 and CDR2 sequences are SQVTM and ANQGSEA. Trimming cost V 7 bases and J 1 base; bases outside gene matches: 9. The CDR3 loop is CSARRGQTNTEAFF. CDR3 in DNA: TGCAGCGCTAGGAGGGGACAGACGAACACTGAAGCTTTCTTT.

This chain uses TRBV4-1 with TRBJ2-3; 9 nucleotides align to TRBD2. The CDR3 totals 14 residues. Germline V gene data show CDR1 as MGHRA and CDR2 as YSYEKL. Trimming at V came to 5 bases and at J to 5 bases, leaving 5 bases not matched to a gene. CDR3 nucleotides: TGCGCCAGCAGCTACCGGACTAGCGAAGATACGCAGTATTTT. This encodes CASSYRTSEDTQYF.

On this clone itself: A clone one base away is much larger, so this may be a read error. The CDR3 is CASSWGLPYEQYF. The DNA of the CDR3 is TGTGCCAGCAGCTGGGGACTTCCCTACGAGCAGTACTTC. The chain carries TRBV11-2 and TRBJ2-7, with a weak D call TRBD2 (6 bases). Trimming cost V 4 bases and J 2 bases, with 9 bases left between them. The CDR3 loop spans 13 amino acids. Germline CDR1 SGHAT, CDR2 FQNNGV.

The V gene is TRBV5-4, the J gene TRBJ2-2, with unresolved D. The CDR3 has 17 residues. Germline-derived CDR1 and CDR2 are SGHNT and YYREEE (reference sequence). Trimming took off 2 bases at V and 2 bases at J, with 16 bases between the two ends. The CDR3 DNA follows: TGTGCCAGCAGCTTAACTCCCCTCTTTGAAAACACCGGGGAGCTGTTTTTT. It is translated as CASSLTPLFENTGELFF.

This clone was seen a handful of times. This sequence joins TRBV28 and TRBJ2-2; 7 bases are shared with TRBD2. This CDR3 spans 16 amino acids. With 8 bases clipped from V and 0 bases from J, the junction kept 9 bases outside the gene matches. Germline CDR1 MDHEN, CDR2 SYDVKM. For the CDR3, the DNA is TGTGCCAGCTGTACAGCGGGGTTCGCGAACACCGGGGAGCTGTTTTTT. Its protein product is CASCTAGFANTGELFF. The full variable domain, rest sourced from reference TRBV28 and TRBJ2-2, is DVKVTQSSRYLVKRTGEKVFLECVQDMDHENMFWYRQDPGLGLRLIYFSYDVKMKEKGDIPEGYSVSREKKERFSLILESASTNQTSMYLCASCTAGFANTGELFFGEGSRLTVL.

This clone was picked up a small number of times. Other DNA sequences from this sample encode an identical CDR3 as well. The chain is built from TRBV28 and TRBJ1-1; maybe TRBD1 (5 bases). The CDR3 has 12 residues. Germline V gene sequence: CDR1 MDHEN, CDR2 SYDVKM. Trimming pared 6 bases from V and 3 bases from J, leaving 8 bases between. This CDR3 is CASSLRDTEAFF. CDR3 bases: TGTGCCAGCAGCCTCAGGGACACTGAAGCTTTCTTT. Based on the CDR3 plus reference TRBV28 and TRBJ1-1, the full variable domain is DVKVTQSSRYLVKRTGEKVFLECVQDMDHENMFWYRQDPGLGLRLIYFSYDVKMKEKGDIPEGYSVSREKKERFSLILESASTNQTSMYLCASSLRDTEAFFGQGTRLTVV.